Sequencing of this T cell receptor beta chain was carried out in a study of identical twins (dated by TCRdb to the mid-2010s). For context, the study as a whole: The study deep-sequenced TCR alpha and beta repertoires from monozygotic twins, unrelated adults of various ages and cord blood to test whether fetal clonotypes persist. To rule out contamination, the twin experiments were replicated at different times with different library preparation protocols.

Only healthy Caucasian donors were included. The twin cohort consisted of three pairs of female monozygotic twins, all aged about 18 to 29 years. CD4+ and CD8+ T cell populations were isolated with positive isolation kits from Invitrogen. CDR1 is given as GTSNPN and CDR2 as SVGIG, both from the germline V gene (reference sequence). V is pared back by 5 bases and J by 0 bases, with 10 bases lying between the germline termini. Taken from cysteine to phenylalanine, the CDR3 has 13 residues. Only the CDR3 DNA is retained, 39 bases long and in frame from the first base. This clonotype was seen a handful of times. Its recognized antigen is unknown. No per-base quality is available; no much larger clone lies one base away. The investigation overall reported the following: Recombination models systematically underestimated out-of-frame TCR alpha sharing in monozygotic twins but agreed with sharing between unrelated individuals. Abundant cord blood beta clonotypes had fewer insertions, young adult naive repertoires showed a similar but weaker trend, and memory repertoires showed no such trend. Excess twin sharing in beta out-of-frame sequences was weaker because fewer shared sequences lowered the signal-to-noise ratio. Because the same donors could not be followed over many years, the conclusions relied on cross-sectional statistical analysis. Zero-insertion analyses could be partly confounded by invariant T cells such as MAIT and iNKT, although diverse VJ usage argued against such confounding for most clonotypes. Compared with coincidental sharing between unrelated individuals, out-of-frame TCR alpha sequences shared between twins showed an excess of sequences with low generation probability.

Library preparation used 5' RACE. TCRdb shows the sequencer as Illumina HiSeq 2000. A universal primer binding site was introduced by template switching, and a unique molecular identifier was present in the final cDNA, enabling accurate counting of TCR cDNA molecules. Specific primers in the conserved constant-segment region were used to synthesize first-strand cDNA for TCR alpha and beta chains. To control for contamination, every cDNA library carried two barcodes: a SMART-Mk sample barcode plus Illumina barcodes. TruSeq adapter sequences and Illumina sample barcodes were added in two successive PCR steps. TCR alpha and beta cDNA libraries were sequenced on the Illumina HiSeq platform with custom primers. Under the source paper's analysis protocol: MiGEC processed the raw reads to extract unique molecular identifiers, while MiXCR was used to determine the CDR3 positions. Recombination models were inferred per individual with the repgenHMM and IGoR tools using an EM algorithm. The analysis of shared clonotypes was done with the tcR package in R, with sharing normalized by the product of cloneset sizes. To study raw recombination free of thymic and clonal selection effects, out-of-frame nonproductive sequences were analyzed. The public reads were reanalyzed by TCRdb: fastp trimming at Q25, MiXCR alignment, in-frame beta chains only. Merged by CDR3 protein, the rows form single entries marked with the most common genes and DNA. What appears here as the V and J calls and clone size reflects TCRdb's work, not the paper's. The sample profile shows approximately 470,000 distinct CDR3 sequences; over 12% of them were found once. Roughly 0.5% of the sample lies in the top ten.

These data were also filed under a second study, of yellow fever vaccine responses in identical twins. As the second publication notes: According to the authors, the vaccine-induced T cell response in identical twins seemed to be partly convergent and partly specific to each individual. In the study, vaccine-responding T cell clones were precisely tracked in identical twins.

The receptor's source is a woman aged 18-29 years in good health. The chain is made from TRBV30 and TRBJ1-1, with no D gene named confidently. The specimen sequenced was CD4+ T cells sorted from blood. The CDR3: CAWEERMNTEAFF. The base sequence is TGTGCCTGGGAGGAACGGATGAACACTGAAGCTTTCTTT.